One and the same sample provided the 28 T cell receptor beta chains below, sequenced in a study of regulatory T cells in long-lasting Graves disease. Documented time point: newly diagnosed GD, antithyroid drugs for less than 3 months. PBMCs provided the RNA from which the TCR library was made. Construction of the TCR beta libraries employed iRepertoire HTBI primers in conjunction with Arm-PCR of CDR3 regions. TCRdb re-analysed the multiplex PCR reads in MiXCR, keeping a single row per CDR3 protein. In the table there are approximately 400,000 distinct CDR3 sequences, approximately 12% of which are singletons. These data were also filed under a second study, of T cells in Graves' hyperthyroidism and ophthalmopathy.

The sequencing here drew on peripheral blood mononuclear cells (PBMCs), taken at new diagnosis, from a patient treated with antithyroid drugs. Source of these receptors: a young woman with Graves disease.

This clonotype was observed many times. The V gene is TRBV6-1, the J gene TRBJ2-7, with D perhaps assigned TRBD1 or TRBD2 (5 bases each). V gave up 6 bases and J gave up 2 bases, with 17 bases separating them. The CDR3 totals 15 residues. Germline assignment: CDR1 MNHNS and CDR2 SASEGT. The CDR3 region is CASSPGYPGTYEQYV. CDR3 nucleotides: TGTGCCAGCAGCCCAGGGTACCCGGGAACCTACGAGCAGTACGTC.

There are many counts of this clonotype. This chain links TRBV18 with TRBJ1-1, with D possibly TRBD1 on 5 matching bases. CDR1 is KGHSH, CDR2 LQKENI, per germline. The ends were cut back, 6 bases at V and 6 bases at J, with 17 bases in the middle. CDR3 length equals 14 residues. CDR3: CASSQSGWGPEAFF. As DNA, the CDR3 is TGTGCCAGCTCCCAGTCCGGGTGGGGACCTGAAGCTTTCTTT.

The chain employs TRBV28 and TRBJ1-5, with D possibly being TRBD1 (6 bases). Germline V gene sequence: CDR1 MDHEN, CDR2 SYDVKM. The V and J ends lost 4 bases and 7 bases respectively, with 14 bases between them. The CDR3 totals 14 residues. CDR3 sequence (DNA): TGTGCCAGCAGTTGGGGCAGGGGATACCAGCCCCAGCATTTT. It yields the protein CASSWGRGYQPQHF.

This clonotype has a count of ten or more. In DNA, the CDR3 is TGTGCCAGCAGCGTAAGCGGGATCGAGGGCTACACCTTC. Translated, it gives CASSVSGIEGYTF. The genes are TRBV9 and TRBJ1-2; the D is unclear. Trimming shortened V by 1 base and J by 8 bases, and 12 bases separated the two germline ends. The CDR3 loop spans 13 amino acids. CDR1 and CDR2 (germline): SGDLS, YYNGEE. Using reference TRBV9 and TRBJ1-2 for the parts outside the CDR3, the full variable domain is DSGVTQTPKHLITATGQRVTLRCSPRSGDLSVYWYQQSLDQGLQFLIQYYNGEERAKGNILERFSAQQFPDLHSELNLSSLELGDSALYFCASSVSGIEGYTFGSGTRLTVV.

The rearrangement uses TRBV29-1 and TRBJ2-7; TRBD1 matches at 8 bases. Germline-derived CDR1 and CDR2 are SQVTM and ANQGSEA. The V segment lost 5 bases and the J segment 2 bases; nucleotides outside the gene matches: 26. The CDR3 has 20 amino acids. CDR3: CSVSPSIFALPGQDPYEQYF. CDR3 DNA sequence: TGCAGCGTTTCCCCTTCTATCTTCGCTTTACCGGGACAGGACCCCTACGAGCAGTACTTC.

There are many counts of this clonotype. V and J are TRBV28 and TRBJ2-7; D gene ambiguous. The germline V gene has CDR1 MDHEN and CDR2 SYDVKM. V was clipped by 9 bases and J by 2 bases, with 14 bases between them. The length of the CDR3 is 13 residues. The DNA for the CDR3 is TGTGCCAGTTCGACACGACTCCCCTACGAGCAGTACTTC. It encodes CASSTRLPYEQYF.

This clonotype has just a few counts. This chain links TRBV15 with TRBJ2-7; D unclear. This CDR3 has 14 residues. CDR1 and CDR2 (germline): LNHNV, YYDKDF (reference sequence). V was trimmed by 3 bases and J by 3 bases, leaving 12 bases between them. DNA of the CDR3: TGTGCCACCAGCAGCAGGAACCGAGACTACGAGCAGTACTTC. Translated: CATSSRNRDYEQYF.

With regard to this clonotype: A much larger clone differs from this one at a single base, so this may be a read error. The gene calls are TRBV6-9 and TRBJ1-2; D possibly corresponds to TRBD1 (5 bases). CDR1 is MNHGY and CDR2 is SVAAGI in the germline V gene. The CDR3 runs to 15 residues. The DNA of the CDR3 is TGTGCCGGCAGTTACCATAACCGGGGGGTTGATGGCTACACCTTC. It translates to CAGSYHNRGVDGYTF.

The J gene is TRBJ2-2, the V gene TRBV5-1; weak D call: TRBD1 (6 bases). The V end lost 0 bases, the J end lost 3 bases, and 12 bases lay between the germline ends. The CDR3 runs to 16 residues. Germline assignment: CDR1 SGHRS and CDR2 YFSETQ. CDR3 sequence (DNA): TGCGCCAGCAGCTTGGTTACAGGGTCCCACACCGGGGAGCTGTTTTTT. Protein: CASSLVTGSHTGELFF.

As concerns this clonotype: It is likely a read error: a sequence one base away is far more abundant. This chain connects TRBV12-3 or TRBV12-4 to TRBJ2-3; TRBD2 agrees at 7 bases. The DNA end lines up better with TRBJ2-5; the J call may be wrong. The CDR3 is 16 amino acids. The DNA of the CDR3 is TGTGCCAGCAGCTCCTATCGGGACTACCGGGGAGGGACCCAGTACTTC. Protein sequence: CASSSYRDYRGGTQYF.

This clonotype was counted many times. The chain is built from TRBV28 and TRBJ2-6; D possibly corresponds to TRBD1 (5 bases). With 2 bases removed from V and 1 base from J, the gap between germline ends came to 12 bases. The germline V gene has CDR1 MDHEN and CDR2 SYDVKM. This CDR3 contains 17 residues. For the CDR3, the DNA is TGTGCCAGCAGTTTAACAGGTCGTCCATCTGGGGCCAACGTCCTGACTTTC. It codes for CASSLTGRPSGANVLTF. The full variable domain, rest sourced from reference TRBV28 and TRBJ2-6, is DVKVTQSSRYLVKRTGEKVFLECVQDMDHENMFWYRQDPGLGLRLIYFSYDVKMKEKGDIPEGYSVSREKKERFSLILESASTNQTSMYLCASSLTGRPSGANVLTFGAGSRLTVL.

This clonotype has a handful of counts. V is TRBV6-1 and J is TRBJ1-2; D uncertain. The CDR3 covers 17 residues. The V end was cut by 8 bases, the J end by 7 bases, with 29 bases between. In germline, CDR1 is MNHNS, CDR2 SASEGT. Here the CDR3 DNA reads TGTGCCAGCGGGAGGTTCGGATCTCCCTTAAGAAGTGGTGGCTACACCTTC. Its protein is CASGRFGSPLRSGGYTF.

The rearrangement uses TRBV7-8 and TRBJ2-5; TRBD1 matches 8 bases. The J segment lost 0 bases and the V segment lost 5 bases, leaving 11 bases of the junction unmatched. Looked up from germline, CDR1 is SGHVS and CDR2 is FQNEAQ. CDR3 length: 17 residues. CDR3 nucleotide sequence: TGTGCCAGCAGCCATCCTCGGGGACAGGAATACCAAGAGACCCAGTACTTC. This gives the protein CASSHPRGQEYQETQYF.

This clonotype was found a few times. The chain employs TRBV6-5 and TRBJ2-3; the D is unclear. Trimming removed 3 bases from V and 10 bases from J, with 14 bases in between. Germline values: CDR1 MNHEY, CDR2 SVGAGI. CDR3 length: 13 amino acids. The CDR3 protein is CASSYRVVSAQYF. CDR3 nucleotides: TGTGCCAGCAGTTATAGAGTAGTCTCAGCGCAGTATTTT.

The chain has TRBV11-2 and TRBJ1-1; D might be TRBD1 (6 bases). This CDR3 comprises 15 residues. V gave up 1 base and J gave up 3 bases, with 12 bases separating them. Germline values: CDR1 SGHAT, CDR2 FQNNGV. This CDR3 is CASSLGDTGYTEAFF. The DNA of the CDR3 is TGTGCCAGCAGCTTAGGGGACACCGGATACACTGAAGCTTTCTTT.

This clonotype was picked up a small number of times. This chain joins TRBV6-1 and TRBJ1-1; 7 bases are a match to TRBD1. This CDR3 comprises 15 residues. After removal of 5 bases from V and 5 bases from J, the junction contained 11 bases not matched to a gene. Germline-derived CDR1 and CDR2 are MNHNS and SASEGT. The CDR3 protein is CASSRNRGAGTEAFF. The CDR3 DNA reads TGTGCCAGCAGTAGGAACAGGGGTGCGGGGACTGAAGCTTTCTTT.

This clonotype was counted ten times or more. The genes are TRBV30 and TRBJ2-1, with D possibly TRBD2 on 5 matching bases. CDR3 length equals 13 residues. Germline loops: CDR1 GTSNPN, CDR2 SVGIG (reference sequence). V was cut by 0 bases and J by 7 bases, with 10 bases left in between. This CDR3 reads CAWSVLRGNEQFF. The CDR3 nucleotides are TGTGCCTGGAGTGTACTCCGAGGGAATGAGCAGTTCTTC.

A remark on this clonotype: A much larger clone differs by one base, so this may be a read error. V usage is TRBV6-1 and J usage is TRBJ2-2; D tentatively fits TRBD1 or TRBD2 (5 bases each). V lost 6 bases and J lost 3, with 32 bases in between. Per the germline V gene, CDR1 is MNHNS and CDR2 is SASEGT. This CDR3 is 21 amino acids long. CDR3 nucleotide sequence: TGTGCCAGCAGCGGACTTAATTTCCGGGACGGGGAACCCCAGGACACCGGGGAGCTGTTTTTT. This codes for CASSGLNFRDGEPQDTGELFF.

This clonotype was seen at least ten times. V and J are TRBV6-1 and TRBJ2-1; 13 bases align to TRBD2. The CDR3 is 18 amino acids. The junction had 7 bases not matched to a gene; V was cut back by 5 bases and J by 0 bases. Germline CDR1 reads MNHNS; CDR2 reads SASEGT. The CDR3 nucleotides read TGTGCCAGCAGTCCGGGGACTAGCGGGAAGAGCTCCTACAATGAGCAGTTCTTC. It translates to CASSPGTSGKSSYNEQFF.

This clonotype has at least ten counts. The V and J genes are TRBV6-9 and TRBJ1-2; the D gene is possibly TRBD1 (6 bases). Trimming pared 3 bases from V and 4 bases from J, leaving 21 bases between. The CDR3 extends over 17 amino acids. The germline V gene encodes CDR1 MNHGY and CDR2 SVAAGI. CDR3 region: CASSYKSGVVGSYGYTF. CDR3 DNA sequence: TGTGCCAGCAGTTACAAGTCAGGGGTCGTAGGAAGCTATGGCTACACCTTC.

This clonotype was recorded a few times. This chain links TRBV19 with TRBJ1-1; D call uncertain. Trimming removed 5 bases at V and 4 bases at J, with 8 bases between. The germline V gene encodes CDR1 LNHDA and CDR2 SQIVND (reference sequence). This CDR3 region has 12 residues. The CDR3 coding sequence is TGTGCCAGTAGTCGCCTGAGCACTGAAGCTTTCTTT. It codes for CASSRLSTEAFF.

The CDR3 DNA is TGTGCCAGCAGCTTCTTACCCCGGACAGGGAACGAGCAGTACTTC. Translated, it gives CASSFLPRTGNEQYF. The chain couples TRBV7-2 to TRBJ2-7; 8 nucleotides agree with TRBD1. Germline CDR1 reads SGHTA; CDR2 reads FQGNSA. The CDR3 loop spans 15 amino acids. V dropped 3 bases and J dropped 5; count of bases not matched to a gene: 9.

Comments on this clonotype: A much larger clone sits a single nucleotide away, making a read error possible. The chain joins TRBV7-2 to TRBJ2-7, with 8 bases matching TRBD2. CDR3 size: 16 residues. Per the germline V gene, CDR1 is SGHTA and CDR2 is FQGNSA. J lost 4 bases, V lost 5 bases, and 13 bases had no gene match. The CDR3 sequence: CASSIPKERETYEQYF. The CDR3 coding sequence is TGTGCCAGCAGCATACCCAAGGAGCGGGAGACGTACGAGCAGTACTTC.

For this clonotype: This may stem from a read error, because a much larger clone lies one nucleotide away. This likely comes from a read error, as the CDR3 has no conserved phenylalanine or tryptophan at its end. CDR3 sequence (DNA): TGTGCCAGCAGTTACCTAGGGGTATGGACTGAAGCTTTCCTT. Translating it yields CASSYLGVWTEAFL. The chain employs TRBV6-9 and TRBJ1-1; D may be TRBD1 (5 bases). CDR1 is MNHGY and CDR2 is SVAAGI in the germline V gene. The V gene lost 3 bases and the J gene lost 5 bases, with 13 bases spanning the gap. This CDR3 contains 14 residues.

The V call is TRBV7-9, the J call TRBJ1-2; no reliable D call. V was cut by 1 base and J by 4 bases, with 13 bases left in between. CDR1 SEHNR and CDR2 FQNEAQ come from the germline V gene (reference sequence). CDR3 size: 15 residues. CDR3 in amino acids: CASSLGPGGFYGYTF. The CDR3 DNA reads TGTGCCAGCAGCTTAGGCCCTGGCGGATTCTATGGCTACACCTTC. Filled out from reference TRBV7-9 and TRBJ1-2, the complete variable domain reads DTGVSQNPRHKITKRGQNVTFRCDPISEHNRLYWYRQTLGQGPEFLTYFQNEAQLEKSRLLSDRFSAERPKGSFSTLEIQRTEQGDSAMYLCASSLGPGGFYGYTFGSGTRLTVV.

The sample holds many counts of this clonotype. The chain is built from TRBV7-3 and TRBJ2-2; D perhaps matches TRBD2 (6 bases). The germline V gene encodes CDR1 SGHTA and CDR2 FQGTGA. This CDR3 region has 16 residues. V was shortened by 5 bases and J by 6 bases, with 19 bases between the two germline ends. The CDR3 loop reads CASSKNGGDLAGELFF. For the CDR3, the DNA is TGTGCCAGCAGCAAAAACGGCGGGGATCTGGCCGGGGAGCTGTTTTTT.

The CDR3 sequence: CASSPDRSSGNTIYF. CDR3 bases: TGTGCCAGCAGTCCCGACCGAAGTTCTGGAAACACCATATATTTT. The rearrangement uses TRBV11-2 and TRBJ1-3, with no clear D. The CDR3 contains 15 residues. CDR1 and CDR2 (germline): SGHAT, FQNNGV. Trimming removed 6 bases from V and 1 base from J, with 13 bases in between.

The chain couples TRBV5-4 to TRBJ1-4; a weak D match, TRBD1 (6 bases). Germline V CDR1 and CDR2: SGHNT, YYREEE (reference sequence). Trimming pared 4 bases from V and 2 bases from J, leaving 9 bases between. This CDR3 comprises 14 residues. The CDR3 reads CASSITGTNEKLFF. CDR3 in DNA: TGTGCCAGCAGCATCACAGGGACTAATGAAAAACTGTTTTTT.